This TCR beta chain is drawn from a study of blood T cell repertoires in COVID-19. V lost 3 bases and J lost 7; bases outside the gene matches: 20. CDR3 length: 18 residues. Germline assignment: CDR1 SGHVT and CDR2 SQSDAQ. Per the original methods: Reference gene primer amplification in the assay estimated nucleated cell counts. Assay used: immunoSEQ multiplex PCR; TCRdb lists only in-frame clones, some missing. V and J calls and clone size are as listed in that table; D and trimming were resolved from the DNA. The sample has about 72,000 clones, 86% seen once. The sequence came from a young man with acute or convalescent COVID-19. Material for sequencing was peripheral blood. V gene TRBV7-4 combines with J gene TRBJ2-7, with TRBD1 identical over 8 bases. CDR3 loop: CASSLRISVDRGTWEQYF. CDR3 coding DNA: TGTGCCAGCAGCTTGAGGATTTCGGTAGACAGGGGCACTTGGGAGCAGTACTTC.